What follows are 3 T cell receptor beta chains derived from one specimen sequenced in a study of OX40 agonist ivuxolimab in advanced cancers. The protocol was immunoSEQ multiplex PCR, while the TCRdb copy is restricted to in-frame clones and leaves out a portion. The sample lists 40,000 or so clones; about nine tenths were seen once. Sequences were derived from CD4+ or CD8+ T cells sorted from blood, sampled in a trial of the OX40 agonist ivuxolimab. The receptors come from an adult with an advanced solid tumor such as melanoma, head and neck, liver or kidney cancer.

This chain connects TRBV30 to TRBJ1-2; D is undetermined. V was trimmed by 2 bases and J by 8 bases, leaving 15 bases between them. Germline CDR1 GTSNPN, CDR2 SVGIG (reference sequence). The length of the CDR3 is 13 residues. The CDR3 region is CAWSQPPGEGYTF. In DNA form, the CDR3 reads TGTGCCTGGAGTCAACCCCCGGGCGAGGGCTACACCTTC.

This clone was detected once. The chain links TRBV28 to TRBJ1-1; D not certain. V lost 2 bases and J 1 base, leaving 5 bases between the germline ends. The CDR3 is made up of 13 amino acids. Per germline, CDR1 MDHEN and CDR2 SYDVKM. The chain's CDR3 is CASSLAENTEAFF. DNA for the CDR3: TGTGCCAGCAGTTTAGCCGAGAACACTGAAGCTTTCTTT.

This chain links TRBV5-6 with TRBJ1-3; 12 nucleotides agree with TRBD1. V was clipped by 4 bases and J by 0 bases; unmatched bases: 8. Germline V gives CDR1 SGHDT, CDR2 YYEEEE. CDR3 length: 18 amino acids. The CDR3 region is CASSRTGQGAYSGNTIYF. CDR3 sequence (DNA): TGTGCCAGCAGCCGCACGGGACAGGGGGCCTACTCTGGAAACACCATATATTTT.